The T cell receptor (beta chain) described here comes from a study of T cells expressing NK-cell markers. The study, taken as a whole, reports: A few donors' CD3+CD56-NKG2C+ cells were dominated by the same clonotypes. Of the CD8+ T cells in a handful of donors, about 1.0-7.5% belonged to dominant NKG2C+ clonotypes. Uncertainty persisted over the HCMV specificity of expanded NKG2C+ T cell clones.

The CDR3 spans 14 residues. Germline loops: CDR1 SNHLY, CDR2 FYNNEI. As for this clonotype: What it binds is not known.

A 5'RACE template switching approach incorporating UMIs was used to make TCR beta cDNA. Using the 5' RACE reads, TCRdb records one entry per CDR3 protein without DNA. The sample has about 400,000 distinct CDR3 sequences. The genes are TRBV2 and TRBJ2-1. This sequence originates from a woman aged 45-59 years in good health. The sample consisted of blood T cells: a sorted CD56 or NKG2C T cell subset, CD4+ or CD8+ T cells, or bulk PBMC T cells (not recorded which). The CDR3 region is CASTQRTNRREQFF.